The present T cell receptor (beta chain) was sequenced within a study of blood T cell repertoires in COVID-19. Sequencing was performed with immunoSEQ multiplex PCR; in TCRdb, only in-frame clones are kept and a portion is missing. The sample lists 150,000 to 200,000 clones; 60% to 80% were seen once. With 6 bases clipped from V and 2 bases from J, the junction kept 3 bases outside the gene matches. The CDR3 sequence is 13 residues long. Germline V gene lookup returns CDR1 KGHSH and CDR2 LQKENI. Turning to this clone: The sample carries other DNA sequences with the same CDR3.

The sequenced material came from peripheral blood. V is TRBV18 and J is TRBJ1-2, with 7 bases that match TRBD1. The sequence was collected from a woman in her 70s with acute or convalescent COVID-19. The CDR3 nucleotides are TGTGCCAGCTCCCTGGGACAGAACTATGGCTACACCTTC. Its translation is CASSLGQNYGYTF.